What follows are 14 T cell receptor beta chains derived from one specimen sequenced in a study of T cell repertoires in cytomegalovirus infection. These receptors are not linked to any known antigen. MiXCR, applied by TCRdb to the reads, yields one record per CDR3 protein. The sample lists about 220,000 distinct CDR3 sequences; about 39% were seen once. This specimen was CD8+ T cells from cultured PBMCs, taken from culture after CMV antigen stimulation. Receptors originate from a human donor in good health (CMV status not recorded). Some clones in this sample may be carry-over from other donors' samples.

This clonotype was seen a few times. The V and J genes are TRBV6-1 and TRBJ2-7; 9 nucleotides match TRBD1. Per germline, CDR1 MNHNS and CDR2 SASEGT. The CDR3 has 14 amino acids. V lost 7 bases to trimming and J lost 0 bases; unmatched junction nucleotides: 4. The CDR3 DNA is TGTGCCAGCATCGGGACAGGGATCTCCTACGAGCAGTACTTC. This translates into CASIGTGISYEQYF.

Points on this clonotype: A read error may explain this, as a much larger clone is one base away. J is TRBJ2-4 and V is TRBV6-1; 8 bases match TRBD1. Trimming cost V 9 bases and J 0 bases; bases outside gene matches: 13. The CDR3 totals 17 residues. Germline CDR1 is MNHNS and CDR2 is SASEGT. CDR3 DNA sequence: TGTGCCAGAAGTTACGGACAGGGACTGAGAGCCAAAAACATTCAGTACTTC. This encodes CARSYGQGLRAKNIQYF.

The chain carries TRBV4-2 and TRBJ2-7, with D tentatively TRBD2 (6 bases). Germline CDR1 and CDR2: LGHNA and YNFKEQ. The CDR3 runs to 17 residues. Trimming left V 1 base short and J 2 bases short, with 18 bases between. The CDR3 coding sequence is TGTGCCAGCAGCCAAGGCGCTGCCGTGGAGGGGCCCTACGAGCAGTACTTC. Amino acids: CASSQGAAVEGPYEQYF.

The CDR3 DNA follows: TGTGCCAGCAGCCGAGGAACAGGGGGCTTGAATTCACCCCTCCACTTT. It is translated as CASSRGTGGLNSPLHF. This chain connects TRBV5-4 to TRBJ1-6, with 9 bases identical to TRBD1. Germline trimming cut 4 bases from V and 7 bases from J; bases unmatched to any gene: 9. The CDR3 length is 16 residues. Germline V gene lookup returns CDR1 SGHNT and CDR2 YYREEE (reference sequence).

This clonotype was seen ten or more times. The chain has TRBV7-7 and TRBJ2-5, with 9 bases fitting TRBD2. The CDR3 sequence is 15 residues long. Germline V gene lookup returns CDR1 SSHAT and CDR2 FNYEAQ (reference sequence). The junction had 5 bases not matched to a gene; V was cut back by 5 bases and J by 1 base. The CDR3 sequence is CASSSLAGLQETQYF. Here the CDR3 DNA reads TGTGCCAGCAGCAGTCTAGCGGGGCTCCAAGAGACCCAGTACTTC.

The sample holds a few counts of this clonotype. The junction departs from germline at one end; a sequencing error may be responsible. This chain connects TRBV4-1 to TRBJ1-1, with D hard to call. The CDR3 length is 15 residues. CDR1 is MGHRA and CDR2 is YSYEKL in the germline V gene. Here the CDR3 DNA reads TGTGCCAGCAGCCAAGACTCCGGGGTAGGCACTGAAGCTTTCTTT. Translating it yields CASSQDSGVGTEAFF.

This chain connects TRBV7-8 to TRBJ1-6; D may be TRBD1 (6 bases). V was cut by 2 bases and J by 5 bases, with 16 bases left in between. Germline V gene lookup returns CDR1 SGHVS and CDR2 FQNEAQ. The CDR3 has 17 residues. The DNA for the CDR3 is TGTGCCAGCAGCTTATGGGGGCAGGGTCGTGATAATTCACCCCTCCACTTT. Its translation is CASSLWGQGRDNSPLHF.

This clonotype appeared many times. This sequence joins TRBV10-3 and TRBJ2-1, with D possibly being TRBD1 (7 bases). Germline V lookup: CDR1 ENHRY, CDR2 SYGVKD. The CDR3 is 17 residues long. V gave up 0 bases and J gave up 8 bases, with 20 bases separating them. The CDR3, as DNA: TGTGCCATCAGTGAGTCGCCAGGACAGGAGGGGTTTTATGAGCAGTTCTTC. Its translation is CAISESPGQEGFYEQFF.

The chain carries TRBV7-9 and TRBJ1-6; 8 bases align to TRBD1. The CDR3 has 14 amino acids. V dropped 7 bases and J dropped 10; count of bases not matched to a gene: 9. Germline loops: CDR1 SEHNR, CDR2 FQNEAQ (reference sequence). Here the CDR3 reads CASTSDRDGSPLHF. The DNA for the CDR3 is TGTGCCAGCACCTCGGACAGGGACGGGTCACCCCTCCACTTT. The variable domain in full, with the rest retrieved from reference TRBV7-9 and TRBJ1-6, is DTGVSQNPRHKITKRGQNVTFRCDPISEHNRLYWYRQTLGQGPEFLTYFQNEAQLEKSRLLSDRFSAERPKGSFSTLEIQRTEQGDSAMYLCASTSDRDGSPLHFGNGTRLTVT.

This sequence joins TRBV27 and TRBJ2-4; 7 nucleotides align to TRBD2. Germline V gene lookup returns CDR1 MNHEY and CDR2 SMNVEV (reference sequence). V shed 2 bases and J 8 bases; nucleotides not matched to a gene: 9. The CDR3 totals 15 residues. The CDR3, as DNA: TGTGCCAGCAGTTTAGTTCCAGCGGGGAGGTACATTCAGTACTTC. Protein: CASSLVPAGRYIQYF.

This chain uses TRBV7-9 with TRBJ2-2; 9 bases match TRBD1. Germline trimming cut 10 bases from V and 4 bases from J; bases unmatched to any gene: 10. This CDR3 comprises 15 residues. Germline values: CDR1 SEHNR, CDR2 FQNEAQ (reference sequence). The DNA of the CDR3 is TGTGCCAACCTACGGGACAGGGATTCCACCGGGGAGCTGTTTTTT. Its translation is CANLRDRDSTGELFF.

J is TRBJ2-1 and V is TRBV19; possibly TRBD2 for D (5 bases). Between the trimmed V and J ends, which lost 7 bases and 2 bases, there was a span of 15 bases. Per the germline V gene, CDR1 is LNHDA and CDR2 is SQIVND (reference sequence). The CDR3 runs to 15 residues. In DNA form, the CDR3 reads TGTGCCAGTACCACTAGTAATACACCCTACAATGAGCAGTTCTTC. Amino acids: CASTTSNTPYNEQFF.

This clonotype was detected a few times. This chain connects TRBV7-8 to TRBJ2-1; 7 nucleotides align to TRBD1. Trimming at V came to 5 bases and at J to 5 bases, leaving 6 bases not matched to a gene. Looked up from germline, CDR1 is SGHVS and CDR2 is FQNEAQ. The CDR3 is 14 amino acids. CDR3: CASSRGQRNNEQFF. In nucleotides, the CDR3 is TGTGCCAGCAGCAGGGGACAGAGAAACAATGAGCAGTTCTTC.

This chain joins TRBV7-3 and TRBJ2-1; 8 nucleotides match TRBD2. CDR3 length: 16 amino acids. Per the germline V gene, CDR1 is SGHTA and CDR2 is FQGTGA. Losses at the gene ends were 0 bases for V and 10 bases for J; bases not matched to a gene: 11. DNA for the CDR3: TGTGCCAGCAGCTTAACCGGCGGAGCGGGAGACGGCGAGCAGTTCTTC. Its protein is CASSLTGGAGDGEQFF.